The present TCR beta chain was sequenced within a study of shared clonotypes between healthy human individuals. The donor cohort consisted entirely of Caucasian adults residing in Nashville, Tennessee. Sequenced by immunoSEQ multiplex PCR; TCRdb stores in-frame clones only, minus some. Of about 1.4 million clones listed, over 95% are singletons. The CDR3 has 18 residues. Germline-derived CDR1 and CDR2 are SGDLS and YYNGEE. V shed 5 bases, J shed 4 bases, and the junction held 15 bases outside the gene matches. The genes are TRBV9 and TRBJ1-1; TRBD1 aligns across 12 bases. The sequence was collected from a man aged 25-45 years in good health. Sequencing used naive CD4+ T cells sorted from blood. The subset denotes: CD45RA+ positively selected. CDR3 in amino acids: CASSRSGSGQGAFTEAFF. CDR3 bases: TGTGCCAGCAGTCGTTCTGGGTCGGGACAGGGGGCATTCACTGAAGCTTTCTTT.